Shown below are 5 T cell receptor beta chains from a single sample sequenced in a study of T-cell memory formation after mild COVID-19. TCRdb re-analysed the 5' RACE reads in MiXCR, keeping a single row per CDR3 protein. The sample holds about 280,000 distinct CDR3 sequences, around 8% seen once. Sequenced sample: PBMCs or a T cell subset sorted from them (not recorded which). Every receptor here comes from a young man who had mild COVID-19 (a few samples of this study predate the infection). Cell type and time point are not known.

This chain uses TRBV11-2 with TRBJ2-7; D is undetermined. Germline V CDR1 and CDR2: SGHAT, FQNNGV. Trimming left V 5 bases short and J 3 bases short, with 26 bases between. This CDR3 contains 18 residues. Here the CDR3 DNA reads TGTGCCAGCAGCCCACTTCAGAGAGGCAAAGGCGTATTCTACGAGCAGTACTTC. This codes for CASSPLQRGKGVFYEQYF.

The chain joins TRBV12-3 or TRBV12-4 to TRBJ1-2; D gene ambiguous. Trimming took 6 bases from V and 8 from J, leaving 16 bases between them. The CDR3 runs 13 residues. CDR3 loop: CASSKVLVGGYTF. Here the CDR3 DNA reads TGTGCCAGCAGCAAGGTTCTCGTTGGGGGCTACACCTTC.

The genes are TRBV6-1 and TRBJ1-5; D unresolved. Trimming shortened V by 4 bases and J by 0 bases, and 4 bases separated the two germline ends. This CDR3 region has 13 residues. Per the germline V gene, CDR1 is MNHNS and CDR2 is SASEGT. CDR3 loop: CASSGTSNQPQHF. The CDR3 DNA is TGTGCCAGCAGTGGAACTAGCAATCAGCCCCAGCATTTT.

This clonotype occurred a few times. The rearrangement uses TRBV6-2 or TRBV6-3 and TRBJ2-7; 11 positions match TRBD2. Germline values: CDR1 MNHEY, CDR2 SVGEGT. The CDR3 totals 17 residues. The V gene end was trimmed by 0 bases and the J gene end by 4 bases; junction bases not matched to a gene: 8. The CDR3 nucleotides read TGTGCCAGCAGTTACTCGGTGACTAGCGGGGCTCGTTACGAGCAGTACTTC. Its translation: CASSYSVTSGARYEQYF.

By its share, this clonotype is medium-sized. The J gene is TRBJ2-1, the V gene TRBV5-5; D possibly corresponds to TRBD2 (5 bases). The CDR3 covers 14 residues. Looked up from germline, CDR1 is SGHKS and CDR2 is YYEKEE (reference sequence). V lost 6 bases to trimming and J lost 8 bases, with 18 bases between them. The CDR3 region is CASNLAWGSHEQFF. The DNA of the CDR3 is TGTGCCAGCAACCTAGCTTGGGGATCTCATGAGCAGTTCTTC.